This entry is about one T cell receptor (beta chain). Its binding antigen is unknown. Per-base quality was not reported, and no clone a single base away is much larger than it. The data were obtained in a study of shared clonotypes between healthy human individuals (dated by TCRdb to about 2020). Regarding the complete study: The cohort included a few men and a couple of women between 18 and 49 years of age. For each donor, three plates each were used for CD4 naive and CD4 memory, two plates were used for CD8 naive, and one plate was used for CD8 memory. Blood TCR repertoires of five healthy adults were deeply sequenced to estimate repertoire size and the extent of clonotype sharing between individuals. Different laboratories and diverse techniques were used to prepare libraries and sequence TCR repertoires, to increase sequencing depth and limit assay-specific biases. Between about 0.9 and 8.9 billion PBMCs per donor were obtained by leukapheresis. General study outcomes and caveats: Compared with non-shared clonotypes, the clonotypes found in all four sorted-subset donors had higher generation probabilities. Estimated clonotype richness was generally larger for naive than for memory subsets. Sharing across four donors was observed for about 5% of naive CD4, around 3.5% of naive CD8, 2% to 2.5% of memory CD4, and about 0.4% of memory CD8 clonotypes. Because the study included only a small number of donors, the genetic and exposure-history diversity represented was limited. Rarefaction of sorted-subset datasets indicated incomplete sequencing despite the large sequencing depth. Sampling was limited to blood, and TCR repertoires in tissue likely differ from TCR repertoires in blood. Based on pairwise subsampling, the degree of clonotype sharing among donors was expected to be affected by sequencing depth.

Donors were healthy HIV-negative adults with no recently reported acute infections or vaccinations. Every donor was a Caucasian adult residing in Nashville, Tennessee, USA. Magnetic negative selection was used to enrich CD4+ T cells, after which naive cells were positively selected on CD45RA and the negative fraction became the memory subset. After blood collection by leukapheresis, PBMCs were isolated using Ficoll-Histopaque density gradient centrifugation and then cryopreserved in the vapor phase of liquid nitrogen. Purity and quantity of every magnetically sorted T cell population were checked by analytical flow cytometry. Each sorted fraction had its genomic DNA isolated and then quantified by UV absorbance on a Nanodrop 2000c. Using the deep immunoSEQ assay, TCR CDR3 regions were amplified from genomic DNA by multiplex PCR. Extracted genomic DNA from each cell subset was spread evenly across all wells of several immunoSEQ 96-well plates, with each plate serving as a replicate. For sorted subsets, each replicate PCR was loaded with roughly 200 ng genomic DNA, equivalent to about 30,000 T cell genomes. The purified libraries were quantified using a Qubit 3.0 fluorometer, sized with a Bioanalyzer 2100, and then quantified again using the KAPA Library Quantification kit. Every immunoSEQ 96-well plate was sequenced on a dedicated single-read 150-cycle Illumina NextSeq 550 flow cell. As for how the authors treated the data: Because the immunoSEQ output held only junctional sequences and lacked quality scores, the filtering could not match the filtering applied to full-length reads. To assign V/J genes and CDR3, sequences were annotated using PyIR, a Python wrapper for IgBLAST v1.9, with IMGT germline references. Any read was removed if the V/J assignment was weak (E-value above 1e-6), the CDR3 was missing, or the read contained stop codons, out-of-frame junctions, or ambiguous translated residues. V3J clonotypes were defined as sequences sharing an identical inferred V gene, J gene, and CDR3 amino acid sequence. To compute the percentage overlap between repertoires, the number of shared unique clonotypes was divided by the size of the smaller repertoire. Repertoire richness was assessed with RTK rarefaction, the Chao1 estimator, and Recon v2.1 estimates of unobserved clonotypes. Generation probabilities for all TCRbeta clonotypes obtained by the gDNA method from a handful of donors were computed using OLGA. Here the immuneACCESS table is served through TCRdb, limited to in-frame sequences with V and J called. Missing clones are a known gap in these copies; in checked studies unresolved V genes cover under half, and the rest lacks a known reason. V and J calls and clone size follow that table, whereas D and trimming were derived from the DNA. This sample has over 2 million clones in its table, and 95% of those were observed once. 0.13% of the sample belongs to the ten largest clones.

V is trimmed back by 5 bases and J by 5 bases, and the junction contains 4 bases that no gene match accounts for. The CDR3 runs 14 residues from the cysteine to the phenylalanine. The sequence is cut down to CDR3 DNA, 42 bases in frame from base 1. Reading the germline V gene (reference sequence) gives CDR1 MNHNY and CDR2 SVGAGI. The TCR sequence derives from a young man in good health. Sequenced: naive CD4+ T cells sorted from blood. Explained via the paper, the cell subset or site label denotes: CD45RA+ positively selected. The sequence joins TRBV6-6 to TRBJ2-5; TRBD2 fits 11 bases in the junction. CDR3 sequence: CASSLAGGGETQYF. At the DNA level, the sequence is TGTGCCAGCAGTCTAGCGGGGGGAGGGGAGACCCAGTACTTC.